These T cell receptor beta chains were read from a single sample in a study of CD8 T cells in ankylosing spondylitis. One entry per CDR3 protein results from TCRdb running MiXCR on the 5' RACE reads. Among around 140,000 distinct CDR3 sequences listed, around 10% were seen once. Sequencing was done on a sample of blood, either unsorted or a sorted T cell fraction (not recorded which). These receptors were obtained from a female donor with ankylosing spondylitis or in good health (not recorded which). Each CDR3 is given with its conserved first and last residue. D genes are given only for firm matches. Clone sizes are given selectively: once, few, many, or a class where the clone is expanded.

TRBJ1-2 | NA | many | TRBV11-2 | CASSPQQGGGYTF | TGTGCCAGCAGCCCTCAGCAGGGCGGCGGCTACACCTTC
TRBJ2-3 | TRBD2 | many | TRBV20-1 | CSALSTSGYYSSTDTQYF | TGCAGTGCGCTCTCGACTAGCGGCTACTACTCTAGCACAGATACGCAGTATTTT
TRBJ2-3 | TRBD2 | NA | TRBV29-1 | CSVYSGRGSTDTQYF | TGCAGCGTTTATAGCGGGAGGGGAAGCACAGATACGCAGTATTTT
TRBJ1-1 | NA | many | TRBV20-1 | CSGHKQGNTEAFF | TGCAGTGGGCATAAACAGGGTAACACTGAAGCTTTCTTT
TRBJ1-2 | NA | many | TRBV5-6 | CASSLVRSNGYTF | TGTGCCAGCAGCTTGGTGCGGTCCAATGGCTACACCTTC
TRBJ2-3 | TRBD2 | many | TRBV20-1 | CSARDPTSGGAGTDTQYF | TGCAGTGCTAGAGATCCGACTAGCGGGGGGGCTGGCACAGATACGCAGTATTTT
TRBJ2-1 | NA | many | TRBV20-1 | CSARDPPRDEQFF | TGCAGTGCTAGAGACCCACCCCGGGATGAGCAGTTCTTC
TRBJ2-3 | TRBD2 | many | TRBV5-5 | CASSPTGLTDTDTQYF | TGTGCCAGCAGCCCCACGGGACTAACGGACACAGATACGCAGTATTTT
TRBJ2-1 | NA | NA | TRBV11-2 | CASSLDWLQGRSSYNEQFF | TGTGCCAGCAGCTTAGATTGGCTCCAGGGTCGAAGCTCCTACAATGAGCAGTTCTTC
TRBJ2-3 | NA | many | TRBV6-5 | CASSYGTSSQADTQYF | TGTGCCAGCAGTTACGGTACTAGCTCCCAGGCAGATACGCAGTATTTT
TRBJ2-5 | TRBD2 | NA | TRBV7-8 | CASSPGTSKETQYF | TGTGCCAGCAGCCCGGGGACTAGTAAAGAGACCCAGTACTTC
TRBJ1-5 | TRBD1 | many | TRBV12-3/TRBV12-4 | CASSSGGGRANQPQHF | TGTGCCAGCAGTTCGGGAGGGGGCAGGGCAAATCAGCCCCAGCATTTT
TRBJ2-7 | NA | NA | TRBV20-1 | CSASNRDYEQYF | TGCAGTGCTAGTAACAGGGACTACGAGCAGTACTTC
TRBJ1-3 | NA | many | TRBV29-1 | CSARNSGNTIYF | TGCAGCGCCAGAAACTCTGGAAACACCATATATTTT
TRBJ2-5 | TRBD2 | many | TRBV7-2 | CASSLFGLAGGYETQYF | TGTGCCAGCAGCTTATTCGGGCTAGCGGGAGGTTACGAGACCCAGTACTTC
TRBJ2-2 | NA | NA | TRBV5-5 | CARSPGLLSGELFF | TGTGCCAGGAGCCCTGGGCTCCTCTCCGGGGAGCTGTTTTTT